The entry below gives a single T cell receptor (beta chain) sequence along with its context. The antigen is unknown. Germline V CDR1 and CDR2: SGHTA, FQGTGA. The germline V and J ends were trimmed by 5 bases and 0 bases, with 14 bases remaining between them. There are 16 residues in the CDR3. Together with a sample-barcoded 5' primer, a J-beta primer mix was included in a second PCR lasting roughly 7 to 11 cycles. Using its own MiXCR run on the 5' RACE reads, TCRdb lists one record per CDR3 protein. The sample carries about 680,000 distinct CDR3 sequences, roughly 49% recorded once. This sample stems from a study of blood T cells in healthy people across ages. Findings of the study overall: Strong correlation linked observed beta diversity and percent naive T cells.

Source material: blood. The TCR sequence derives from an older woman in good health. This chain links TRBV7-3 with TRBJ2-1; maybe TRBD2 (6 bases). In nucleotides, the CDR3 is TGTGCCAGCAGCCTAATGGGACTCAGCTCCTACAATGAGCAGTTCTTC. Its translation is CASSLMGLSSYNEQFF. Full variable domain (rest looked up from reference TRBV7-3 and TRBJ2-1): GAGVSQTPSNKVTEKGKYVELRCDPISGHTALYWYRQSLGQGPEFLIYFQGTGAADDSGLPNDRFFAVRPEGSVSTLKIQRTERGDSAVYLCASSLMGLSSYNEQFFGPGTRLTVL.